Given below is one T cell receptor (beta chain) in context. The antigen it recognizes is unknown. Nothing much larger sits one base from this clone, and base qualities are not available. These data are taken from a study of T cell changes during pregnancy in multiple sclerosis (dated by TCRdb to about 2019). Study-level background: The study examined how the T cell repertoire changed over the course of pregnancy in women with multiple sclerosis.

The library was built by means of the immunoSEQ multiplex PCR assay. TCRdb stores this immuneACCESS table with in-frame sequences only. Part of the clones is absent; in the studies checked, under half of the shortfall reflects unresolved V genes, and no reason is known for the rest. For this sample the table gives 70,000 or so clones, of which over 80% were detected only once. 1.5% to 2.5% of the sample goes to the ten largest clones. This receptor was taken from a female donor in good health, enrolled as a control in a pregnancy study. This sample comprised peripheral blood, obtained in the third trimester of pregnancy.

The DNA sequence is TGCAGCGTTGAAATACAGGAGAACTATGGCTACACCTTC. Translated, it reads CSVEIQENYGYTF. Here the chain combines TRBV29-1 and TRBJ1-2, and possibly TRBD1, on 5 matching bases. Per the germline V gene, SQVTM is the CDR1 and ANQGSEA is the CDR2. From cysteine to phenylalanine, the CDR3 is 13 amino acids long. The CDR3 DNA has 39 bases and is translated from base 1. Cut back by 2 bases and 2 bases, the V and J ends lie 9 bases apart.